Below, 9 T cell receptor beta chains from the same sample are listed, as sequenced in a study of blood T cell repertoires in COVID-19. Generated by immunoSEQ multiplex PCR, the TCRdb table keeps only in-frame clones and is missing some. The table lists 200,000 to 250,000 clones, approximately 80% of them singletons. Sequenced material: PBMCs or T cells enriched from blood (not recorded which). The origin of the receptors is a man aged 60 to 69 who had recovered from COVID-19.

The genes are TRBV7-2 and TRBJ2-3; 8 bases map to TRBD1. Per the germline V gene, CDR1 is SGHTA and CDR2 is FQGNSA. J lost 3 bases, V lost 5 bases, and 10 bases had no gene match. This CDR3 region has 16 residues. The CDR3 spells CASSPGQGAQTDTQYF. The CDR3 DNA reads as TGTGCCAGCAGCCCAGGGCAGGGGGCTCAAACAGATACGCAGTATTTT.

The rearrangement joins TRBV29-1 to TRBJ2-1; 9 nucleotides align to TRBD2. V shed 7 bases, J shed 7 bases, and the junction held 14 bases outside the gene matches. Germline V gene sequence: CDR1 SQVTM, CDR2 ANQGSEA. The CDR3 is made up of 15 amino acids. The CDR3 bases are TGCAGCGCACCGAACCTAGCGGGGAAGGGGAATGAGCAGTTCTTC. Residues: CSAPNLAGKGNEQFF.

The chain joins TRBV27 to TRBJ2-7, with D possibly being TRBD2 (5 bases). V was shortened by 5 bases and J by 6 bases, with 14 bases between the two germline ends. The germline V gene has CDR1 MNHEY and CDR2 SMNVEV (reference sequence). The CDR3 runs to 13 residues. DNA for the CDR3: TGTGCCAGCAGTCCGCCTGGACTGGGCGAGCAGTACTTC. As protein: CASSPPGLGEQYF.

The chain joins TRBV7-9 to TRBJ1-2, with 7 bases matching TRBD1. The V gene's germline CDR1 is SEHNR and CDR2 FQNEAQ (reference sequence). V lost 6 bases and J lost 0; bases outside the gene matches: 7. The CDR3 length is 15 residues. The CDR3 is CASRPPGQPNYGYTF. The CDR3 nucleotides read TGTGCCAGCAGACCCCCGGGACAGCCTAACTATGGCTACACCTTC. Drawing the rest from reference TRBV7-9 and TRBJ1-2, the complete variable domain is DTGVSQNPRHKITKRGQNVTFRCDPISEHNRLYWYRQTLGQGPEFLTYFQNEAQLEKSRLLSDRFSAERPKGSFSTLEIQRTEQGDSAMYLCASRPPGQPNYGYTFGSGTRLTVV.

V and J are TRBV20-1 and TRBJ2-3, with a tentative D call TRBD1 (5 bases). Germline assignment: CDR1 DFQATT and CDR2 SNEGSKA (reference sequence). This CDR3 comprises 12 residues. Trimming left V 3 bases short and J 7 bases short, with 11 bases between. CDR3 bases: TGCAGTGCTAGTTCCAGGGCAAATACGCAGTATTTT. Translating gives CSASSRANTQYF.

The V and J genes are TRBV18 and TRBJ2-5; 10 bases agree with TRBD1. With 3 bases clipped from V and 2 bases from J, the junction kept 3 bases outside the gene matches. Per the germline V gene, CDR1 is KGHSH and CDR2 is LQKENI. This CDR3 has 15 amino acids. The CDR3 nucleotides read TGTGCCAGCTCACCCCGACAGGGGGCTCAAGAGACCCAGTACTTC. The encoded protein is CASSPRQGAQETQYF.

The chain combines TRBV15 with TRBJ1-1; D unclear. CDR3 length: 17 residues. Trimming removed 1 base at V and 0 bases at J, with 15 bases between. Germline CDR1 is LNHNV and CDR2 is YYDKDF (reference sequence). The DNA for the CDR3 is TGTGCCACCAGCAGAGTATTCACTTACAGAATGAACACTGAAGCTTTCTTT. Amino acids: CATSRVFTYRMNTEAFF.

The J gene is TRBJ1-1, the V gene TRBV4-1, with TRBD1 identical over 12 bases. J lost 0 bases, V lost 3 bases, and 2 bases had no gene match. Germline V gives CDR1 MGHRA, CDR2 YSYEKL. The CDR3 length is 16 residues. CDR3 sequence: CASSQGQGAMNTEAFF. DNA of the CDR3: TGCGCCAGCAGCCAGGGACAGGGGGCGATGAACACTGAAGCTTTCTTT.

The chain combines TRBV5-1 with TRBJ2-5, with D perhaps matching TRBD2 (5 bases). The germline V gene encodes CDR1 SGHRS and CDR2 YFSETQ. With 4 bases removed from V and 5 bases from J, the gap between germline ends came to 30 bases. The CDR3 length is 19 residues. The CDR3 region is CASSPPPVRRLEVWETQYF. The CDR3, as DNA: TGCGCCAGCAGCCCCCCCCCAGTCCGACGCCTGGAGGTGTGGGAGACCCAGTACTTC.